Following are 28 T cell receptor beta chains from one sample sequenced in a study of T cell responses to AZD1222 COVID-19 vaccine. Repertoires were generated with immunoSEQ multiplex PCR, while TCRdb's copy carries only in-frame clones and drops some. The repertoire includes 150,000 to 200,000 clones, around 90% of them detected once, and around 1.9% sits in the top ten. The sequences come from peripheral blood, collected 28 days after the second AZD1222 dose. These receptors were obtained from an adult who received the AZD1222 COVID-19 vaccine.

This chain links TRBV7-2 with TRBJ2-7; D gene uncertain. Deletions cut 1 base from V and 2 bases from J, with 18 bases between. From germline, CDR1 is SGHTA and CDR2 FQGNSA. This CDR3 is built from 17 residues. The CDR3 loop is CASSLVASADETYEQYF. As DNA, the CDR3 is TGTGCCAGCAGCTTAGTGGCCTCGGCGGACGAGACCTACGAGCAGTACTTC.

This chain joins TRBV7-7 and TRBJ2-2; either TRBD1 or TRBD2 may fit D (5 bases each). This CDR3 has 15 residues. Between the trimmed V and J ends, which lost 5 bases and 5 bases, there was a span of 15 bases. Per the germline V gene, CDR1 is SSHAT and CDR2 is FNYEAQ (reference sequence). CDR3 sequence: CASSPGTVGTGELFF. The CDR3 nucleotides are TGTGCCAGCAGCCCGGGGACCGTGGGGACCGGGGAGCTGTTTTTT.

The chain links TRBV27 to TRBJ2-1; 12 nucleotides match TRBD2. V lost 6 bases, J lost 5 bases, and 5 bases stayed unmatched. CDR1 MNHEY and CDR2 SMNVEV come from the germline V gene (reference sequence). This CDR3 region has 15 residues. CDR3 sequence reads: CASRFWTSGDNEQFF. CDR3 coding DNA: TGTGCCAGCAGATTCTGGACTAGCGGGGACAATGAGCAGTTCTTC.

The chain has TRBV3-1 (or the pseudogene TRBV3-2) and TRBJ1-2; 7 nucleotides align to TRBD1. CDR1 is LGHDT and CDR2 is YNNKEL in the germline V gene (reference sequence). With V trimmed by 2 bases and J by 9 bases, 6 bases remained unmatched. The CDR3 totals 13 residues. CDR3 amino acids: CASSQNRGRSYTF. CDR3 DNA sequence: TGTGCCAGCAGCCAAAACAGGGGTAGGAGCTACACCTTC.

The chain is built from TRBV5-6 and TRBJ2-2; D is perhaps TRBD2 (6 bases). The germline V gene has CDR1 SGHDT and CDR2 YYEEEE. V dropped 0 bases and J dropped 5 bases, with 11 bases sitting between them. The CDR3 runs 15 residues. The CDR3 nucleotides are TGTGCCAGCAGCTTGGTTAGGAGGGGTACCGGGGAGCTGTTTTTT. Translating gives CASSLVRRGTGELFF.

The gene calls are TRBV28 and TRBJ2-1; tentative D call: TRBD1 (6 bases). V was cut by 4 bases and J by 7 bases, with 17 bases left in between. The CDR3 spans 15 residues. CDR1 and CDR2 (germline): MDHEN, SYDVKM. This chain's CDR3 is CASSSATPTGNEQFF. The DNA of the CDR3 is TGTGCCAGCAGTTCCGCTACGCCAACAGGGAATGAGCAGTTCTTC. The full variable domain, in which reference TRBV28 and TRBJ2-1 provide the parts outside the CDR3, is DVKVTQSSRYLVKRTGEKVFLECVQDMDHENMFWYRQDPGLGLRLIYFSYDVKMKEKGDIPEGYSVSREKKERFSLILESASTNQTSMYLCASSSATPTGNEQFFGPGTRLTVL.

The V call is TRBV6-5, the J call TRBJ2-7, with 9 bases lining up with TRBD1. The CDR3 extends over 16 amino acids. Germline lookup yields CDR1 MNHEY and CDR2 SVGAGI. After removal of 4 bases from V and 6 bases from J, the junction contained 13 bases not matched to a gene. Here the CDR3 reads CASSSYRTGVVFEQYF. The CDR3 DNA reads TGTGCCAGCAGTTCTTATCGGACAGGGGTGGTATTCGAGCAGTACTTC.

This clone was recorded only once. The rearrangement joins TRBV3-1 (or the pseudogene TRBV3-2) to TRBJ1-5; 10 bases align to TRBD1. J gave up 4 bases and V 0 bases, and 6 bases lay outside the gene matches. CDR1 LGHDT and CDR2 YNNKEL come from the germline V gene (reference sequence). The CDR3 runs 17 residues. CDR3 residues: CASSQDGGQGNNQPQHF. In DNA, the CDR3 is TGTGCCAGCAGCCAAGATGGGGGACAGGGGAATAATCAGCCCCAGCATTTT.

This rearrangement joins TRBV19 to TRBJ2-5, with TRBD2 matching 7 bases. This CDR3 has 16 residues. Per germline, CDR1 LNHDA and CDR2 SQIVND (reference sequence). Unmatched junction bases numbered 12, after V lost 6 bases and J lost 2 bases. CDR3 nucleotides: TGTGCCAGTAGCCCCGGTTTGTGGGGAGGGCAAGAGACCCAGTACTTC. As protein: CASSPGLWGGQETQYF.

J is TRBJ1-3 and V is TRBV5-4; the match to TRBD1 covers 8 bases. Germline trimming cut 4 bases from V and 2 bases from J; bases unmatched to any gene: 2. Germline assignment: CDR1 SGHNT and CDR2 YYREEE (reference sequence). CDR3 length: 14 residues. The CDR3 DNA follows: TGTGCCAGCAGCCAGGGGGCTGCTGGAAACACCATATATTTT. Translated: CASSQGAAGNTIYF.

The chain recombines TRBV3-1 (or the pseudogene TRBV3-2) with TRBJ2-7; D possibly matches TRBD1 or TRBD2 (5 bases each). The V end was cut by 1 base, the J end by 1 base, with 11 bases between. This CDR3 is built from 15 residues. Germline V lookup: CDR1 LGHDT, CDR2 YNNKEL (reference sequence). The CDR3 region is CASSQGWDHSYEQYF. CDR3 DNA sequence: TGTGCCAGCAGCCAAGGTTGGGACCATTCCTACGAGCAGTACTTC.

The rearrangement links TRBV15 to TRBJ1-2; 10 bases fit TRBD1. Germline V gene sequence: CDR1 LNHNV, CDR2 YYDKDF (reference sequence). The CDR3 covers 15 residues. With V trimmed by 0 bases and J by 5 bases, 3 bases remained unmatched. The CDR3 region is CATSRDWDRGYGYTF. The CDR3 nucleotides are TGTGCCACCAGCAGAGATTGGGACAGGGGATATGGCTACACCTTC.

The chain links TRBV7-9 to TRBJ2-3; 8 bases map to TRBD1. Trimming cost V 5 bases and J 1 base; bases outside gene matches: 5. The CDR3 runs to 15 residues. Germline V gene sequence: CDR1 SEHNR, CDR2 FQNEAQ (reference sequence). In nucleotides, the CDR3 is TGTGCCAGCAGCCGCCCGGGACAGGGCACAGATACGCAGTATTTT. It specifies CASSRPGQGTDTQYF. The full variable domain, in which reference TRBV7-9 and TRBJ2-3 provide the parts outside the CDR3, is DTGVSQNPRHKITKRGQNVTFRCDPISEHNRLYWYRQTLGQGPEFLTYFQNEAQLEKSRLLSDRFSAERPKGSFSTLEIQRTEQGDSAMYLCASSRPGQGTDTQYFGPGTRLTVL.

The rearrangement joins TRBV7-8 to TRBJ2-3, with 11 bases identical to TRBD2. Germline loops: CDR1 SGHVS, CDR2 FQNEAQ. There are 16 residues in the CDR3. Trimming at V came to 2 bases and at J to 8 bases, leaving 9 bases not matched to a gene. The CDR3 coding sequence is TGTGCCAGCAGCTTAAATCTAGCGGGAGGACGGGGTACGCAGTATTTT. Its protein product is CASSLNLAGGRGTQYF.

This chain links TRBV25-1 with TRBJ2-2, with unresolved D. Trimming removed 6 bases at V and 5 bases at J, with 13 bases between. The length of the CDR3 is 14 residues. Germline assignment: CDR1 MGHDK and CDR2 SYGVNS. CDR3 coding DNA: TGTGCCAGCAGCGAGTCCCCACGAACCGGGGAGCTGTTTTTT. Residues: CASSESPRTGELFF. The variable domain in full, with the rest retrieved from reference TRBV25-1 and TRBJ2-2, is EADIYQTPRYLVIGTGKKITLECSQTMGHDKMYWYQQDPGMELHLIHYSYGVNSTEKGDLSSESTVSRIRTEHFPLTLESARPSHTSQYLCASSESPRTGELFFGEGSRLTVL.

The chain employs TRBV5-1 and TRBJ2-1; D gene uncertain. Trimming took off 0 bases at V and 5 bases at J, with 6 bases between the two ends. CDR3 length: 13 residues. Germline CDR1 is SGHRS and CDR2 is YFSETQ. DNA for the CDR3: TGCGCCAGCAGCTTGGGTCCAGACAATGAGCAGTTCTTC. It is translated as CASSLGPDNEQFF.

This chain connects TRBV5-4 to TRBJ2-1; D uncertain. Between the trimmed V and J ends, which lost 0 bases and 3 bases, there was a span of 10 bases. The CDR3 runs to 15 residues. The germline gives CDR1 SGHNT, CDR2 YYREEE (reference sequence). As DNA, the CDR3 is TGTGCCAGCAGCTTGGGAGCGTTGGGCTACAATGAGCAGTTCTTC. This translates into CASSLGALGYNEQFF.

The gene calls are TRBV6-5 and TRBJ1-2; the match to TRBD1 covers 9 bases. The CDR3 consists of 16 residues. In germline, CDR1 is MNHEY, CDR2 SVGAGI. Germline trimming cut 0 bases from V and 2 bases from J; bases unmatched to any gene: 4. Here the CDR3 reads CASSYSWGTGNYGYTF. The CDR3 DNA follows: TGTGCCAGCAGTTACTCTTGGGGGACAGGGAACTATGGCTACACCTTC.

This sequence joins TRBV7-2 and TRBJ1-3, with 8 nucleotides matching TRBD1. From germline, CDR1 is SGHTA and CDR2 FQGNSA. Losses at the gene ends were 5 bases for V and 6 bases for J; bases not matched to a gene: 6. The CDR3 is 14 amino acids. CDR3 DNA sequence: TGTGCCAGCAGCCGTAAGACAGGGGTAAACACCATATATTTT. Translated: CASSRKTGVNTIYF.

V and J are TRBV29-1 and TRBJ1-2, with D perhaps TRBD1 (5 bases). CDR3 length: 12 amino acids. Germline values: CDR1 SQVTM, CDR2 ANQGSEA. V lost 7 bases and J lost 8, with 17 bases in between. Here the CDR3 reads CSGGHKREGYTF. Written as DNA, the CDR3 is TGCAGCGGGGGCCACAAACGAGAGGGCTACACCTTC.

This clone was counted between two and nine times. The chain is built from TRBV19 and TRBJ1-1, with 7 bases identical to TRBD1. The germline V gene encodes CDR1 LNHDA and CDR2 SQIVND (reference sequence). There are 14 residues in the CDR3. Unmatched junction bases numbered 7, after V lost 6 bases and J lost 3 bases. CDR3 loop: CASSSIDRDTEAFF. DNA for the CDR3: TGTGCCAGTAGCTCAATTGACAGGGACACTGAAGCTTTCTTT.

V gene TRBV7-2 combines with J gene TRBJ2-7, with TRBD2 matching 15 bases. The J segment lost 3 bases and the V segment lost 0 bases, leaving 3 bases of the junction unmatched. Germline V gene lookup returns CDR1 SGHTA and CDR2 FQGNSA. This CDR3 is built from 17 residues. The CDR3 sequence: CASSLAKGLAGGYEQYF. As DNA, the CDR3 is TGTGCCAGCAGCTTAGCGAAGGGACTAGCGGGAGGCTACGAGCAGTACTTC.

This rearrangement joins TRBV12-3 or TRBV12-4 to TRBJ1-6; 7 bases align to TRBD1. V lost 3 bases and J lost 7; bases outside the gene matches: 0. The CDR3 spans 13 residues. Here the CDR3 DNA reads TGTGCCAGCAGTTTGGGACAGAATTCACCCCTCCACTTT. It encodes CASSLGQNSPLHF.

J is TRBJ2-2 and V is TRBV6-5, with TRBD1 as a possible D gene (6 bases). The CDR3 length is 15 residues. V was pared by 7 bases and J by 5 bases, with 17 bases between. Germline V gene sequence: CDR1 MNHEY, CDR2 SVGAGI. CDR3 in DNA: TGTGCCAGCAAGAAGAAAGGGGGTCCAACCGGGGAGCTGTTTTTT. Protein sequence: CASKKKGGPTGELFF.

The chain carries TRBV4-1 and TRBJ2-5; the match to TRBD2 covers 11 bases. Germline CDR1 and CDR2: MGHRA and YSYEKL. The V segment lost 3 bases and the J segment 2 bases; nucleotides outside the gene matches: 5. The CDR3 extends over 16 amino acids. CDR3 nucleotide sequence: TGCGCCAGCAGCCAGTTTCTAGCGGGGGGACAAGAGACCCAGTACTTC. Protein product: CASSQFLAGGQETQYF.

The chain carries TRBV7-2 and TRBJ2-1; D is perhaps TRBD1 (5 bases). CDR1 and CDR2 (germline): SGHTA, FQGNSA. This CDR3 region has 15 residues. Between the trimmed V and J ends, which lost 0 bases and 7 bases, there was a span of 13 bases. DNA of the CDR3: TGTGCCAGCAGCTTAGCGGAAGTAGGGGCGAATGAGCAGTTCTTC. Protein sequence: CASSLAEVGANEQFF.

This chain uses TRBV5-1 with TRBJ1-2; TRBD1 aligns across 7 bases. CDR1 is SGHRS, CDR2 YFSETQ, per germline. Losses at the gene ends were 4 bases for V and 5 bases for J; bases not matched to a gene: 8. This CDR3 is built from 14 residues. The CDR3 is CASSPSTGNYGYTF. As DNA, the CDR3 is TGCGCCAGCAGCCCATCGACAGGGAATTATGGCTACACCTTC.

This CDR3 reads CASSPQPPRVGNTIYF. CDR3 in DNA: TGTGCCAGCTCACCCCAACCTCCCAGGGTAGGAAACACCATATATTTT. The chain couples TRBV18 to TRBJ1-3, with D perhaps matching TRBD1 (5 bases). Trimming removed 3 bases at V and 4 bases at J, with 16 bases between. From germline, CDR1 is KGHSH and CDR2 LQKENI. The CDR3 spans 16 residues.